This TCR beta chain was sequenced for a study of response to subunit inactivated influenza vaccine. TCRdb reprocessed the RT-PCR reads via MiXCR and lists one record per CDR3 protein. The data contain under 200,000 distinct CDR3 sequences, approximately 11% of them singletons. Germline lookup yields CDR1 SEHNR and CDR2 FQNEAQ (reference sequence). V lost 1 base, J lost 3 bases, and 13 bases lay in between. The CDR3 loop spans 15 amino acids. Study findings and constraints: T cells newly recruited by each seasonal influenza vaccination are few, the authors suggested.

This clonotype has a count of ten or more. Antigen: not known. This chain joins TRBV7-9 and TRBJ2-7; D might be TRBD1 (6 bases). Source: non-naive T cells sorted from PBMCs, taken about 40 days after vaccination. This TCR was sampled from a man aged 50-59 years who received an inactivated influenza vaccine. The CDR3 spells CASSLEGGQNYEQYF. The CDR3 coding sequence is TGTGCCAGCAGCTTAGAAGGTGGACAGAACTACGAGCAGTACTTC.